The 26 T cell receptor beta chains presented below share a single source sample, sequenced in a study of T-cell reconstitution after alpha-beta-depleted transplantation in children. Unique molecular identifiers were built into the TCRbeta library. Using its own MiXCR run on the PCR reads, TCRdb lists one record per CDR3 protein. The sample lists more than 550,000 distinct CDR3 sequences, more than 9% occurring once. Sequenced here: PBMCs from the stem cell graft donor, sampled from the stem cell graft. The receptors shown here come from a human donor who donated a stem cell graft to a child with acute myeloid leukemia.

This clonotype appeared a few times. The CDR3 DNA reads TGCAGCGTTGGCGACCCGGGGGGCTACACCTTC. Residues: CSVGDPGGYTF. J is TRBJ1-2 and V is TRBV29-1; unclear D gene. This CDR3 has 11 amino acids. Germline CDR1 is SQVTM and CDR2 is ANQGSEA. V gave up 4 bases and J gave up 8 bases, with 11 bases separating them.

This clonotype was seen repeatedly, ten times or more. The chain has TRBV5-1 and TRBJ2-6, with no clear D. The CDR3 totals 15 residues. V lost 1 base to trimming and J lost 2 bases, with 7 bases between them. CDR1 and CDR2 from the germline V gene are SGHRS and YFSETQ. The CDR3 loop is CASSLSVAGANVLTF. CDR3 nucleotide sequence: TGCGCCAGCAGCTTGTCGGTCGCTGGGGCCAACGTCCTGACTTTC.

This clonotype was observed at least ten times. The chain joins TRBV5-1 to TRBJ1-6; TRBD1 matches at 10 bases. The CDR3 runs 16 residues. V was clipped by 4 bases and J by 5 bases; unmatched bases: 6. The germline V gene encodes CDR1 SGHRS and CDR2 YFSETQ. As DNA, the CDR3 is TGCGCCAGCAGCGTTATCGGGACAGGGGATAATTCACCCCTCCACTTT. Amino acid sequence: CASSVIGTGDNSPLHF. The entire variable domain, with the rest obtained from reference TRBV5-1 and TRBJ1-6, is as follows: KAGVTQTPRYLIKTRGQQVTLSCSPISGHRSVSWYQQTPGQGLQFLFEYFSETQRNKGNFPGRFSGRQFSNSRSEMNVSTLELGDSALYLCASSVIGTGDNSPLHFGNGTRLTVT.

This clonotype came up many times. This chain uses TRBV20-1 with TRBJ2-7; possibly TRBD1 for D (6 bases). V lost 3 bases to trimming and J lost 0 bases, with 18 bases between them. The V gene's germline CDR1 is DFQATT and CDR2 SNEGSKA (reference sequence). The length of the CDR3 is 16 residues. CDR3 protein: CSASLIRKDSSYEQYF. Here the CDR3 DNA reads TGCAGTGCTAGTCTTATAAGGAAGGACAGCTCCTACGAGCAGTACTTC.

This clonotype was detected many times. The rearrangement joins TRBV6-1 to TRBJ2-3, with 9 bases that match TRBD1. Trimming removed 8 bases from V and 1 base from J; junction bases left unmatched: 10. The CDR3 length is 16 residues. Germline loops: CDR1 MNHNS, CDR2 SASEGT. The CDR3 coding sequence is TGTGCCAGCGGCCTCCCCAGGACAGGGGGCACAGATACGCAGTATTTT. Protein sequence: CASGLPRTGGTDTQYF.

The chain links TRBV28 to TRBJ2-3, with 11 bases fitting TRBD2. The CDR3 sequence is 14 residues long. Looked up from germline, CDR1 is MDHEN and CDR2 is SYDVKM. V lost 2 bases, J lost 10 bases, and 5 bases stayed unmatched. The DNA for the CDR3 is TGTGCCAGCAGTTTAGTTAGCGGGAGGGATGCGCAGTATTTT. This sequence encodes CASSLVSGRDAQYF.

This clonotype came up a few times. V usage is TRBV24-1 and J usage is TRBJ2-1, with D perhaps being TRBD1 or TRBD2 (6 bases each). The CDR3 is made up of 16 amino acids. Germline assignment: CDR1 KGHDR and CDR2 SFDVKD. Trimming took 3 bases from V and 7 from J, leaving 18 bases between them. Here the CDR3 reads CATSDPSGGGRNEQFF. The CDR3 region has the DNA TGTGCCACCAGTGATCCGAGTGGAGGGGGACGGAATGAGCAGTTCTTC.

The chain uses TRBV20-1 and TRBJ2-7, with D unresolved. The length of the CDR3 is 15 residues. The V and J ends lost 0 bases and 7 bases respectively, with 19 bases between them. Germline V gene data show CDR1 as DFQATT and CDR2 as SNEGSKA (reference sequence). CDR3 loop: CSARDPQLSLLEQYF. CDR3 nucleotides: TGCAGTGCTAGAGATCCCCAACTATCCTTACTAGAGCAGTACTTC.

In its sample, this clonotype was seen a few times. The CDR3 DNA reads as TGTGCCAGCAGTCCAGGACTAGCGGACACTGAACCCTACAATGAGCAGTTCTTC. This encodes CASSPGLADTEPYNEQFF. The chain recombines TRBV28 with TRBJ2-1, with 10 bases identical to TRBD2. Germline V CDR1 and CDR2: MDHEN, SYDVKM. The CDR3 has 18 residues. J gave up 2 bases and V 5 bases, and 12 bases lay outside the gene matches.

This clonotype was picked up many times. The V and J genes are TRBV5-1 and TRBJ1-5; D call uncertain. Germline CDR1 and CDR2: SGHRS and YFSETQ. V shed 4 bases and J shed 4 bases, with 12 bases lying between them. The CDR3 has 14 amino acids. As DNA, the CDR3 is TGCGCCAGCAGCCTCGGGAACCTAAATCAGCCCCAGCATTTT. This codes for CASSLGNLNQPQHF.

In nucleotides, the CDR3 is TGCAGTGCTAGAAAGGGCGCTAATGAAAAACTGTTTTTT. It is translated as CSARKGANEKLFF. The chain has TRBV20-1 and TRBJ1-4; no clear D. Germline V CDR1 and CDR2: DFQATT, SNEGSKA (reference sequence). V shed 2 bases and J shed 3 bases, with 7 bases lying between them. The CDR3 loop spans 13 amino acids.

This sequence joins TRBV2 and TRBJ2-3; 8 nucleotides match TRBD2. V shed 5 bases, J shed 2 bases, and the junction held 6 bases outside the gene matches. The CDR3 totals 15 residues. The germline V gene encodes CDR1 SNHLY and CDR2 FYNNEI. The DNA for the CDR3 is TGTGCCAGCAGTATCACGGGAGGGCCCACAGATACGCAGTATTTT. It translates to CASSITGGPTDTQYF. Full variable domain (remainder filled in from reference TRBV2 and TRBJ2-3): EPEVTQTPSHQVTQMGQEVILRCVPISNHLYFYWYRQILGQKVEFLVSFYNNEISEKSEIFDDQFSVERPDGSNFTLKIRSTKLEDSAMYFCASSITGGPTDTQYFGPGTRLTVL.

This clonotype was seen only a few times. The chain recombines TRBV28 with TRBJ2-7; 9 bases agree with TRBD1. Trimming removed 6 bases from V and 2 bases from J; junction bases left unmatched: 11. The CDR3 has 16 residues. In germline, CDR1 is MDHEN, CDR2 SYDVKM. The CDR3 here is CASSPPGTGIPYEQYF. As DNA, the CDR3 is TGTGCCAGCAGCCCCCCCGGGACAGGGATCCCCTACGAGCAGTACTTC.

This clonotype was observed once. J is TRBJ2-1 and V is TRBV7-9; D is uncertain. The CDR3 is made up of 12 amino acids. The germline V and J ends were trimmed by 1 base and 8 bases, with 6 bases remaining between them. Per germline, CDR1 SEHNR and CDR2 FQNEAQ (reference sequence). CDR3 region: CASSLVVHEQFF. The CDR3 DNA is TGTGCCAGCAGCTTAGTGGTGCATGAGCAGTTCTTC.

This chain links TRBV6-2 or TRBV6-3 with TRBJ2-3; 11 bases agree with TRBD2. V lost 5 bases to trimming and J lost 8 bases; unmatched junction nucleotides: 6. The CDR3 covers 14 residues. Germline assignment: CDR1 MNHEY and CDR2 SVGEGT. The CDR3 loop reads CASSTGTSGATQYF. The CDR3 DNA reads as TGTGCCAGCAGTACCGGGACTAGCGGTGCTACGCAGTATTTT.

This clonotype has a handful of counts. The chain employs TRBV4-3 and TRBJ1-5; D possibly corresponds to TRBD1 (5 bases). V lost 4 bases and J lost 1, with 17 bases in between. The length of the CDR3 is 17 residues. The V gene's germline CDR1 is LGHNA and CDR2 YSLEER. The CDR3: CASSLYWAGSSNQPQHF. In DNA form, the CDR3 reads TGCGCCAGCAGCCTCTACTGGGCAGGGTCGAGCAATCAGCCCCAGCATTTT.

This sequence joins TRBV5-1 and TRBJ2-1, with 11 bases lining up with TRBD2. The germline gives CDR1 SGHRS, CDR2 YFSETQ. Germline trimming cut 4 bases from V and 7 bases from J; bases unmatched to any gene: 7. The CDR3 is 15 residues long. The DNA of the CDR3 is TGCGCCAGCAGCCTAGCGGGAGGTGATCGGAATGAGCAGTTCTTC. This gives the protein CASSLAGGDRNEQFF.

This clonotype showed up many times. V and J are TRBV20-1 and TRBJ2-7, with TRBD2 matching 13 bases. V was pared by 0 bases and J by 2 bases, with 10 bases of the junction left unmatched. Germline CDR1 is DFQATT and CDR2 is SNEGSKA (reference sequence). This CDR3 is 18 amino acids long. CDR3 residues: CSARDTRTSGSPTYEQYF. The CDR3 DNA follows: TGCAGTGCTAGAGATACCCGGACTAGCGGGAGTCCAACCTACGAGCAGTACTTC.

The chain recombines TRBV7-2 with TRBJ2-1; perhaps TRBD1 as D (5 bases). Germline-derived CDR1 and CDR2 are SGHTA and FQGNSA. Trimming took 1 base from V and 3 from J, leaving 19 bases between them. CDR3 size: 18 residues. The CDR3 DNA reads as TGTGCCAGCAGCTTAGGGCAGGGTATAATCCCCCTCTACAATGAGCAGTTCTTC. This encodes CASSLGQGIIPLYNEQFF. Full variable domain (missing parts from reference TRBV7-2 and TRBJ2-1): GAGVSQSPSNKVTEKGKDVELRCDPISGHTALYWYRQSLGQGLEFLIYFQGNSAPDKSGLPSDRFSAERTGGSVSTLTIQRTQQEDSAVYLCASSLGQGIIPLYNEQFFGPGTRLTVL.

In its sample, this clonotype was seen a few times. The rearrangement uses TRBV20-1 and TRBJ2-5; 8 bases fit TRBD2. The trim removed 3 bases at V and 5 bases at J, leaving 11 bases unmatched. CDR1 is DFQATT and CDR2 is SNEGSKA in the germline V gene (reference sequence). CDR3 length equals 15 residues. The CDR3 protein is CSARAAGGAKETQYF. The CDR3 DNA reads TGCAGTGCTAGGGCCGCGGGGGGCGCCAAGGAGACCCAGTACTTC.

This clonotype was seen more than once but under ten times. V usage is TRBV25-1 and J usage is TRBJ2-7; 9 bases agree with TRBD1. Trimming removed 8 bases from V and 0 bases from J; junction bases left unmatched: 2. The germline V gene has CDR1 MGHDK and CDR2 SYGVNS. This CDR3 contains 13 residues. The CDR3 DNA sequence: TGTGCCAGCCGGACAGGGGCCTCCTACGAGCAGTACTTC. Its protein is CASRTGASYEQYF.

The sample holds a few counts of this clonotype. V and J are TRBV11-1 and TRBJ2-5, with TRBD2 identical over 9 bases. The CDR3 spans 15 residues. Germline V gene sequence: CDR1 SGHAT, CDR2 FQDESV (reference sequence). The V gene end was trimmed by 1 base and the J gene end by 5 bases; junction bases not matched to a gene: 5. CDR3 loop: CASSLETSGRETQYF. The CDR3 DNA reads TGTGCCAGCAGCTTAGAAACTAGCGGGCGGGAGACCCAGTACTTC.

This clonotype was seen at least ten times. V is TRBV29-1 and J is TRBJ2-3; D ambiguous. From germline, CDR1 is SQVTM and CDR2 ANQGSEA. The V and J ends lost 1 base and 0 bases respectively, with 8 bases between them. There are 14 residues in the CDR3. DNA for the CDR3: TGCAGCGTTGAAGCGGACCTTAGCACAGATACGCAGTATTTT. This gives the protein CSVEADLSTDTQYF.

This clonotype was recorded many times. The CDR3 sequence is CSVVLQFQETQYF. The CDR3 DNA reads as TGCAGCGTTGTATTACAGTTTCAAGAGACCCAGTACTTC. This sequence joins TRBV29-1 and TRBJ2-5; no firm D call. Trimming shortened V by 4 bases and J by 2 bases, and 11 bases separated the two germline ends. The germline V gene has CDR1 SQVTM and CDR2 ANQGSEA. The CDR3 has 13 residues.

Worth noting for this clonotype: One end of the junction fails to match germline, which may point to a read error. Here the CDR3 reads CVWTTGQADTGEKLFF. CDR3 nucleotides: TGTGTCTGGACCACAGGACAGGCTGATACTGGTGAAAAACTGTTTTTT. The genes are TRBV30 and TRBJ1-4; TRBD1 matches at 7 bases. The germline V gene has CDR1 GTSNPN and CDR2 SVGIG (reference sequence). There are 16 residues in the CDR3.

The CDR3 sequence: CASTSGLLVDEQFF. The CDR3 DNA is TGCGCCAGCACCTCGGGACTCCTGGTCGATGAGCAGTTCTTC. This chain connects TRBV5-1 to TRBJ2-1; weak D call: TRBD2 (6 bases). The CDR3 sequence is 14 residues long. V gave up 6 bases and J gave up 8 bases, with 18 bases separating them. Germline V gene lookup returns CDR1 SGHRS and CDR2 YFSETQ.